Included here is one TCR beta chain sequence, with context. The data were taken from a study of blood T cell repertoires in COVID-19. Study-level information: From the United States, Italy and Spain came samples of acute and convalescent COVID-19. PBMCs, B-cell-depleted T cells, or T cells were the source of the cDNA or gDNA that made up the material.

The CDR3 is made up of 16 amino acids. Germline assignment: CDR1 SGHRS and CDR2 YFSETQ. The junction had 6 bases not matched to a gene; V was cut back by 0 bases and J by 1 base. The authors' processing: Estimates of nucleated cell counts were drawn from the amplification of reference gene primers. Libraries were prepared by immunoSEQ multiplex PCR; TCRdb keeps only in-frame clonotypes and omits some of them. V and J calls and clone size follow that table, whereas D and trimming were derived from the DNA. The sample shows 200,000 to 300,000 clones, 85% to 90% of them seen only once. The receptor comes from a woman aged 40 to 50 with acute or convalescent COVID-19. The specimen was peripheral blood. The rearrangement uses TRBV5-1 and TRBJ1-1, with 7 bases lining up with TRBD1. CDR3 nucleotides: TGCGCCAGCAGCTTGGGAGGGGGCGCAACGAACACTGAAGCTTTCTTT. Translation: CASSLGGGATNTEAFF.